A single sample gave rise to the 5 T cell receptor beta chains below, sequenced in a study of blood T cell repertoires in COVID-19. Clones were sequenced by immunoSEQ multiplex PCR, and TCRdb holds only the in-frame ones, with some missing. Of about 51,000 clones in the sample, about nine tenths are singletons; the top ten hold over 5.5%. Sequenced material: peripheral blood. These receptors all stem from a man aged 50 to 60 with active COVID-19.

The V and J genes are TRBV21-1 and TRBJ1-1; TRBD1, the D gene given by the table, was not confirmed from the DNA. TRBV21-1 is described as a pseudogene. This CDR3 spans 17 amino acids. CDR3 in amino acids: CASSKASTGSTNTEAFF. For the CDR3, the DNA is TGTGCCAGCAGCAAAGCCTCGACAGGGTCCACGAACACTGAAGCTTTCTTT.

The rearrangement joins TRBV27 to TRBJ2-2; 8 bases map to TRBD1. Germline V CDR1 and CDR2: MNHEY, SMNVEV (reference sequence). Trimming at V came to 9 bases and at J to 10 bases, leaving 13 bases not matched to a gene. The CDR3 length is 14 residues. The CDR3 region is CASSRQGAFEELFF. In DNA form, the CDR3 reads TGTGCCAGTTCCCGGCAGGGGGCTTTTGAGGAGCTGTTTTTT.

The chain joins TRBV7-7 to TRBJ2-1; 8 bases map to TRBD1. Per germline, CDR1 SSHAT and CDR2 FNYEAQ (reference sequence). V shed 1 base, J shed 7 bases, and the junction held 0 bases outside the gene matches. This CDR3 is 13 amino acids long. As DNA, the CDR3 is TGTGCCAGCAGCTTAGACAGGGGGAATGAGCAGTTCTTC. Its translation: CASSLDRGNEQFF.

The rearrangement joins TRBV11-1 to TRBJ2-7; D is possibly TRBD2 (6 bases). Trimming cost V 2 bases and J 1 base, with 12 bases left between them. CDR1 and CDR2 from the germline V gene are SGHAT and FQDESV (reference sequence). The CDR3 sequence is 15 residues long. CDR3 sequence reads: CASSLYGGDSYEQYF. The DNA of the CDR3 is TGTGCCAGCAGCTTATACGGCGGGGATTCCTACGAGCAGTACTTC.

The V and J genes are TRBV18 and TRBJ1-2, with TRBD1 matching 7 bases. The CDR3 is 14 amino acids. Trimming cost V 1 base and J 5 bases; bases outside gene matches: 4. Germline CDR1 KGHSH, CDR2 LQKENI. CDR3 sequence (DNA): TGTGCCAGCTCACCACTCGACAGGGAGTATGGCTACACCTTC. This codes for CASSPLDREYGYTF.